The source of this T cell receptor (beta chain) is a study of blood T cell repertoires in COVID-19. The repertoire was sequenced with immunoSEQ multiplex PCR; TCRdb's copy has only in-frame clones and lacks some. The sample carries about 160,000 clones, roughly 80% recorded once. The receptor's source is a middle-aged woman with acute COVID-19. The sequenced sample consisted of PBMCs or T cells enriched from blood (not recorded which).

The CDR3 loop is CASSDLWTGGRGWSPLHF. For the CDR3, the DNA is TGTGCCAGCAGTGACCTATGGACAGGGGGTAGGGGATGGTCACCCCTCCACTTT. The genes are TRBV2 and TRBJ1-6; TRBD1 matches at 10 bases. This CDR3 is built from 18 residues. Germline V gives CDR1 SNHLY, CDR2 FYNNEI. V trimming: 3 bases; J trimming: 10 bases; junction bases outside the gene matches: 15.